A selection of T cell receptor beta chains follows, all from one sample in a study of T cell responses to AZD1222 COVID-19 vaccine. Produced via immunoSEQ multiplex PCR; TCRdb's table is partial and in-frame only. The sample lists under 150,000 clones, roughly nine tenths occurring once. The starting material was peripheral blood, obtained 28 days after the second AZD1222 dose. The receptor source for this set is an adult who received the AZD1222 COVID-19 vaccine. Each CDR3 is given with its conserved first and last residue. The D gene is left open where the match is weak. Clone sizes are given selectively: once, few, many, or a class where the clone is expanded.

clone_size: .
d_call: .
j_call: TRBJ1-5
v_call: TRBV3-1/TRBV3-2
cdr3_nt: TGTGCCAGCAGCGGCCACAGGGTCGGTCAGCCCCAGCATTTT
cdr3_aa: CASSGHRVGQPQHF

clone_size: .
d_call: TRBD1
j_call: TRBJ1-1
v_call: TRBV19
cdr3_nt: TGTGCCAGTAGCTCCGGGACAGTCGGCACTGAAGCTTTCTTT
cdr3_aa: CASSSGTVGTEAFF

clone_size: .
d_call: .
j_call: TRBJ1-4
v_call: TRBV4-1
cdr3_nt: TGCGCCAGCAGCCAAGGGACGGTAGCAACTAATGAAAAACTGTTTTTT
cdr3_aa: CASSQGTVATNEKLFF

clone_size: .
d_call: .
j_call: TRBJ2-3
v_call: TRBV6-5
cdr3_nt: TGTGCCAGCAGTTACTCGACACGGGCCCCGGATACGCAGTATTTT
cdr3_aa: CASSYSTRAPDTQYF

clone_size: .
d_call: .
j_call: TRBJ1-2
v_call: TRBV5-6
cdr3_nt: TGTGCCAGCAGCTCAGGGGTTTCCTATGGCTACACCTTC
cdr3_aa: CASSSGVSYGYTF

clone_size: .
d_call: TRBD1
j_call: TRBJ2-7
v_call: TRBV7-9
cdr3_nt: TGTGCCAGCACCCGACAGGGGGCCTCCTACGAGCAGTACTTC
cdr3_aa: CASTRQGASYEQYF

clone_size: few
d_call: .
j_call: TRBJ1-1
v_call: TRBV18
cdr3_nt: TGTGCCAGCTCACCGGGACGGGCGAACACTGAAGCTTTCTTT
cdr3_aa: CASSPGRANTEAFF

clone_size: .
d_call: TRBD2
j_call: TRBJ2-4
v_call: TRBV6-2/TRBV6-3
cdr3_nt: TGTGCCAGCAGTTATTTCGGAGGACTAGGCGGAAACATTCAGTACTTC
cdr3_aa: CASSYFGGLGGNIQYF

clone_size: once
d_call: .
j_call: TRBJ2-5
v_call: TRBV3-1/TRBV3-2
cdr3_nt: TGTGCCAGCAGCCTCGGCATCTATCAAGAGACCCAGTACTTC
cdr3_aa: CASSLGIYQETQYF

clone_size: .
d_call: .
j_call: TRBJ1-2
v_call: TRBV9
cdr3_nt: TGTGCCAGCAGCGTGAGAGGGCGAGCCAACTATGGCTACACCTTC
cdr3_aa: CASSVRGRANYGYTF

clone_size: few
d_call: .
j_call: TRBJ1-2
v_call: TRBV4-2
cdr3_nt: TGTGCCAGCAGCCAAGATGGGTCAGGGAGAAACTATGGCTACACCTTC
cdr3_aa: CASSQDGSGRNYGYTF

clone_size: .
d_call: .
j_call: TRBJ1-1
v_call: TRBV30
cdr3_nt: TGTGCCTGGAGTGTAATCCCCCTGACAGGGAACACTGAAGCTTTCTTT
cdr3_aa: CAWSVIPLTGNTEAFF

clone_size: .
d_call: TRBD2
j_call: TRBJ2-4
v_call: TRBV6-6
cdr3_nt: TGTGCCAGCAGTCCCCCCTTTAGCGGGAGGGCCCTAGGTCGCATTCAGTACTTC
cdr3_aa: CASSPPFSGRALGRIQYF

clone_size: .
d_call: .
j_call: TRBJ1-5
v_call: TRBV3-1/TRBV3-2
cdr3_nt: TGTGCCAGCAGCCAACTCAGGGACCAGCCCCAGCATTTT
cdr3_aa: CASSQLRDQPQHF

clone_size: few
d_call: TRBD2
j_call: TRBJ2-1
v_call: TRBV19
cdr3_nt: TGTGCCACAGGGACTAGCGGGAGTGAAAGCAATGAGCAGTTCTTC
cdr3_aa: CATGTSGSESNEQFF

clone_size: .
d_call: .
j_call: TRBJ1-2
v_call: TRBV14
cdr3_nt: TGTGCCAGCAGCCAAGAGGCCGACGCGAGGTTTGGCTACACCTTC
cdr3_aa: CASSQEADARFGYTF

clone_size: .
d_call: TRBD1
j_call: TRBJ1-6
v_call: TRBV19
cdr3_nt: TGTGCCAGTAGTATAGAGGATCAAATCGGGACAGGGAGACCACCCCTCCACTTT
cdr3_aa: CASSIEDQIGTGRPPLHF

clone_size: .
d_call: .
j_call: TRBJ1-3
v_call: TRBV18
cdr3_nt: TGTGCCAGCTCACCACGGAGGGGTGCGGGAAACACCATATATTTT
cdr3_aa: CASSPRRGAGNTIYF

clone_size: .
d_call: TRBD2
j_call: TRBJ2-1
v_call: TRBV5-4
cdr3_nt: TGTGCCAGCTGCGTAGATTTTTGGGGGGGCAATGAGCAGTTCTTC
cdr3_aa: CASCVDFWGGNEQFF

clone_size: .
d_call: TRBD1
j_call: TRBJ2-5
v_call: TRBV11-2
cdr3_nt: TGTGCCAGCAGTGACAGGGGGCGCGGGGAGACCCAGTACTTC
cdr3_aa: CASSDRGRGETQYF

clone_size: .
d_call: .
j_call: TRBJ2-6
v_call: TRBV6-5
cdr3_nt: TGTGCCAGCAGTTACTCCCTTCAGGGCGTCCTGACTTTC
cdr3_aa: CASSYSLQGVLTF

clone_size: few
d_call: .
j_call: TRBJ2-7
v_call: TRBV27
cdr3_nt: TGTGCCAGCGTTTATCCCCAATATGGGAGTGCTTACGAGCAGTACTTC
cdr3_aa: CASVYPQYGSAYEQYF

clone_size: .
d_call: TRBD1
j_call: TRBJ1-2
v_call: TRBV3-1/TRBV3-2
cdr3_nt: TGTGCCAGCAGCATGGACAGGGTGGGCTATGGCTACACCTTC
cdr3_aa: CASSMDRVGYGYTF

clone_size: .
d_call: .
j_call: TRBJ2-3
v_call: TRBV14
cdr3_nt: TGTGCCAGCAGCCAAGGGACGAGACTGACTACGCAGTATTTT
cdr3_aa: CASSQGTRLTTQYF

clone_size: .
d_call: TRBD2
j_call: TRBJ2-2
v_call: TRBV11-2
cdr3_nt: TGTGCCAGCAGCTTGCGGCTTAGCGGGAGGCCGAGTGGCACCGGGGAGCTGTTTTTT
cdr3_aa: CASSLRLSGRPSGTGELFF

clone_size: .
d_call: .
j_call: TRBJ2-5
v_call: TRBV7-7
cdr3_nt: TGTGCCAGCAGCTTAGGGGGGTCCATCAAAGAGACCCAGTACTTC
cdr3_aa: CASSLGGSIKETQYF

clone_size: .
d_call: TRBD1
j_call: TRBJ2-5
v_call: TRBV24-1
cdr3_nt: TGTGCCACCAGTGGTACAGGGGACGGGACCCAGTACTTC
cdr3_aa: CATSGTGDGTQYF

clone_size: .
d_call: .
j_call: TRBJ1-5
v_call: TRBV10-3
cdr3_nt: TGTGCCATTCGGGGGGGCGCGGACCAGCCCCAGCATTTT
cdr3_aa: CAIRGGADQPQHF

clone_size: .
d_call: TRBD1
j_call: TRBJ2-7
v_call: TRBV5-4
cdr3_nt: TGTGCCAGCAGCGGTACGGGACAGTCTGCCTACGAGCAGTACTTC
cdr3_aa: CASSGTGQSAYEQYF

clone_size: .
d_call: .
j_call: TRBJ1-2
v_call: TRBV30
cdr3_nt: TGTGCCTGGGTAAGGCCCGGGACGATGGACCGGAGGAACTATGGCTACACCTTC
cdr3_aa: CAWVRPGTMDRRNYGYTF

clone_size: .
d_call: TRBD2
j_call: TRBJ2-1
v_call: TRBV27
cdr3_nt: TGTGCCAGCAGTCCCTGGACTAGCGGGGGAGTGATAAAGTTCTTC
cdr3_aa: CASSPWTSGGVIKFF

clone_size: once
d_call: .
j_call: TRBJ1-5
v_call: TRBV6-6
cdr3_nt: TGTGCCAGCAGTTACGTCTCCGGAGGGAATCAGCCCCAGCATTTT
cdr3_aa: CASSYVSGGNQPQHF

clone_size: .
d_call: .
j_call: TRBJ1-6
v_call: TRBV11-1
cdr3_nt: TGTGCCAGCAGCTTTAGCGGGACAAATACTTCACCCCTCCACTTT
cdr3_aa: CASSFSGTNTSPLHF

clone_size: .
d_call: .
j_call: TRBJ2-2
v_call: TRBV12-5
cdr3_nt: TGTGCTAGTGGCCCGCTAGCGAGATCCGGGGAGCTGTTTTTT
cdr3_aa: CASGPLARSGELFF

clone_size: .
d_call: .
j_call: TRBJ2-3
v_call: TRBV7-3
cdr3_nt: TGTGCCAGCAGCTTCCTCGGGGGCGGTGTTACAGATACGCAGTATTTT
cdr3_aa: CASSFLGGGVTDTQYF

clone_size: .
d_call: TRBD1
j_call: TRBJ1-4
v_call: TRBV18
cdr3_nt: TGTGCCAGCTCACCCGGGACAGGGGATGAAAAACTGTTTTTT
cdr3_aa: CASSPGTGDEKLFF

clone_size: .
d_call: TRBD1
j_call: TRBJ2-1
v_call: TRBV5-4
cdr3_nt: TGTGCCAGCAACAAAATGACAGGGGTTGGTGAGCAGTTCTTC
cdr3_aa: CASNKMTGVGEQFF

clone_size: .
d_call: .
j_call: TRBJ2-3
v_call: TRBV19
cdr3_nt: TGTGCCAGTAGTATGGGGGGGCCGGTAGATACGCAGTATTTT
cdr3_aa: CASSMGGPVDTQYF

clone_size: few
d_call: .
j_call: TRBJ2-7
v_call: TRBV9
cdr3_nt: TGTGCCAGCAGCGTCGATCCGAACTCCTACGAGCAGTACTTC
cdr3_aa: CASSVDPNSYEQYF

clone_size: .
d_call: .
j_call: TRBJ1-1
v_call: TRBV7-3
cdr3_nt: TGTGCCAGCAGTCGTACACAGGGTACCGAAGCTTTCTTT
cdr3_aa: CASSRTQGTEAFF

clone_size: few
d_call: .
j_call: TRBJ2-1
v_call: TRBV5-1
cdr3_nt: TGCGCCAGCAGCTTGGCCCCAGGACTTGAGAGATTGTACAATGAGCAGTTCTTC
cdr3_aa: CASSLAPGLERLYNEQFF

clone_size: .
d_call: TRBD1
j_call: TRBJ1-2
v_call: TRBV7-6
cdr3_nt: TGTGCCAGCAGTGGTGGACAGGGAAGTAACTATGGCTACACCTTC
cdr3_aa: CASSGGQGSNYGYTF

clone_size: .
d_call: .
j_call: TRBJ1-1
v_call: TRBV2
cdr3_nt: TGTGCCAGCAGTTTTGACAGAGCGAACACTGAAGCTTTCTTT
cdr3_aa: CASSFDRANTEAFF

clone_size: .
d_call: .
j_call: TRBJ2-3
v_call: TRBV19
cdr3_nt: TGTGCCAGTGGACAGCGCACAGATACGCAGTATTTT
cdr3_aa: CASGQRTDTQYF

clone_size: .
d_call: .
j_call: TRBJ1-4
v_call: TRBV29-1
cdr3_nt: TGCAGCGTTGAAGGAGAGGGGACGGAAAATGAAAAACTGTTTTTT
cdr3_aa: CSVEGEGTENEKLFF